One and the same sample provided the 8 T cell receptor beta chains below, sequenced in a study of control samples from healthy donors and cancer patients. The repertoire was sequenced with immunoSEQ multiplex PCR; TCRdb's copy has only in-frame clones and lacks some. Here the sample spans around 70,000 clones, approximately 88% being singletons. Material for sequencing was PBMCs. These receptors were obtained from a woman aged 45-59 years with colorectal cancer.

This chain uses TRBV29-1 with TRBJ2-6; no clear D gene. V lost 6 bases, J lost 0 bases, and 9 bases lay in between. Germline CDR1 is SQVTM and CDR2 is ANQGSEA. This CDR3 is built from 14 residues. The CDR3 DNA reads as TGCAGCGTCCGTCGAGACTCTGGGGCCAACGTCCTGACTTTC. It yields the protein CSVRRDSGANVLTF.

Worth noting for this clone: An end of the junction does not agree with germline; a read error may underlie this. The chain recombines TRBV2 with TRBJ1-1; D not certain. CDR3 length equals 11 residues. Germline-derived CDR1 and CDR2 are SNHLY and FYNNEI. The CDR3 bases are TGTGCCAGCAGCGAAGGGACTGAAGCTTTCTTT. Its translation is CASSEGTEAFF.

The V call is TRBV19, the J call TRBJ2-1; D is possibly TRBD1 or TRBD2 (6 bases each). V was clipped by 6 bases and J by 2 bases, with 8 bases between them. The CDR3 consists of 13 residues. Germline values: CDR1 LNHDA, CDR2 SQIVND (reference sequence). CDR3 amino acids: CASSGGAYNEQFF. The CDR3 DNA is TGTGCCAGTAGCGGGGGCGCCTACAATGAGCAGTTCTTC.

The chain joins TRBV4-3 to TRBJ1-3; 8 nucleotides line up with TRBD1. The CDR3 sequence is 16 residues long. Germline V gives CDR1 LGHNA, CDR2 YSLEER. J was trimmed by 4 bases and V by 5 bases; bases with no gene match: 10. CDR3 nucleotide sequence: TGCGCCAGCAGCTACGAGGGACAGGCTGAAGGAAACACCATATATTTT. Amino acid sequence: CASSYEGQAEGNTIYF.

The CDR3 DNA reads TGTGCCAGCTCGCGGACTAGCGGGGGACTAGTCACAGATACGCAGTATTTT. Its protein is CASSRTSGGLVTDTQYF. The chain combines TRBV18 with TRBJ2-3; 13 nucleotides align to TRBD2. Germline V gene sequence: CDR1 KGHSH, CDR2 LQKENI. The CDR3 covers 17 residues. J was trimmed by 2 bases and V by 6 bases; bases with no gene match: 8. Using reference TRBV18 and TRBJ2-3 for the parts outside the CDR3, the full variable domain is NAGVMQNPRHLVRRRGQEARLRCSPMKGHSHVYWYRQLPEEGLKFMVYLQKENIIDESGMPKERFSAEFPKEGPSILRIQQVVRGDSAAYFCASSRTSGGLVTDTQYFGPGTRLTVL.

The chain links TRBV11-1 to TRBJ1-6; TRBD1 is a possible D gene (6 bases). The CDR3 sequence is 13 residues long. In germline, CDR1 is SGHAT, CDR2 FQDESV (reference sequence). V was pared by 5 bases and J by 9 bases, with 11 bases between. The CDR3 region is CASSLTGSSPLHF. CDR3 sequence (DNA): TGTGCCAGCAGCCTCACAGGGTCTTCACCCCTCCACTTT. The full variable domain, rest sourced from reference TRBV11-1 and TRBJ1-6, is EAEVAQSPRYKITEKSQAVAFWCDPISGHATLYWYRQILGQGPELLVQFQDESVVDDSQLPKDRFSAERLKGVDSTLKIQPAELGDSAMYLCASSLTGSSPLHFGNGTRLTVT.

The rearrangement uses TRBV2 and TRBJ2-1; no firm D call. The V end was cut by 6 bases, the J end by 4 bases, with 10 bases between. The CDR3 totals 13 residues. Looked up from germline, CDR1 is SNHLY and CDR2 is FYNNEI. The CDR3 DNA is TGTGCCAGCAGAGGTCGAGTGTACAATGAGCAGTTCTTC. This gives the protein CASRGRVYNEQFF. Complete variable domain (other parts from reference TRBV2 and TRBJ2-1): EPEVTQTPSHQVTQMGQEVILRCVPISNHLYFYWYRQILGQKVEFLVSFYNNEISEKSEIFDDQFSVERPDGSNFTLKIRSTKLEDSAMYFCASRGRVYNEQFFGPGTRLTVL.

The V gene is TRBV12-5, the J gene TRBJ2-7; TRBD1 agrees at 8 bases. The length of the CDR3 is 14 residues. The junction had 5 bases not matched to a gene; V was cut back by 5 bases and J by 2 bases. Germline loops: CDR1 LGHNT, CDR2 FRNRAP. Here the CDR3 DNA reads TGTGCTAGTGGTCTCGGGACAGGCACCTACGAGCAGTACGTC. This codes for CASGLGTGTYEQYV.